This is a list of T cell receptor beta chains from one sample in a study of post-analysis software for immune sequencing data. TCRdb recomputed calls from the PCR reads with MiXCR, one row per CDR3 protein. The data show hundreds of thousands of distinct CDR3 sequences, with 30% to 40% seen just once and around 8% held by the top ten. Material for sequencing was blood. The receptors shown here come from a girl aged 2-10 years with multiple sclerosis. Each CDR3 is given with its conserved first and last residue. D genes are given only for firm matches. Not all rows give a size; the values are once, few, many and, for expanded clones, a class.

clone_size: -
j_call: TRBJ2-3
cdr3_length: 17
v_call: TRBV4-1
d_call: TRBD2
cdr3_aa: CASSQDPGGSSTDTQYF
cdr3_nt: TGCGCCAGCAGCCAAGATCCCGGGGGGAGTAGCACAGATACGCAGTATTTT

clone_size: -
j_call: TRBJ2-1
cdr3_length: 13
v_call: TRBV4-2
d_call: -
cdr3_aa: CASSQDLLNEQFF
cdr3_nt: TGTGCCAGCAGCCAAGATCTACTGAATGAGCAGTTCTTC

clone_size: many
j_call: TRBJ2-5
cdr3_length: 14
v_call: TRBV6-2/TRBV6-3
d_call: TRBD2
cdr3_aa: CASSLAGPWGTQYF
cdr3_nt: TGTGCCAGCAGCCTAGCGGGTCCTTGGGGGACCCAGTACTTC

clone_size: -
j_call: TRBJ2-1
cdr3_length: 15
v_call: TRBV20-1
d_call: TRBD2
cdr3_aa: CSARDVLAENNEQFF
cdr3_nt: TGCAGTGCTAGAGACGTACTAGCGGAGAACAATGAGCAGTTCTTC

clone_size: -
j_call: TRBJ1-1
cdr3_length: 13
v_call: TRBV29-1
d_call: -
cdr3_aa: CSVEGAGDTEAFF
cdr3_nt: TGCAGCGTGGAGGGTGCAGGGGACACTGAAGCTTTCTTT

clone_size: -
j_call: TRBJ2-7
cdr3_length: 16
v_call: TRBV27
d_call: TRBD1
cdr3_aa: CASRGLVGDRSYEQYF
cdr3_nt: TGTGCCAGCAGGGGGTTAGTTGGGGACAGGTCCTACGAGCAGTACTTC

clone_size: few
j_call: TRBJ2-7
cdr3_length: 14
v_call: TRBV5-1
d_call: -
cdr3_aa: CASSFGAPSYEQYF
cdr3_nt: TGCGCCAGCAGCTTTGGAGCCCCGTCCTACGAGCAGTACTTC

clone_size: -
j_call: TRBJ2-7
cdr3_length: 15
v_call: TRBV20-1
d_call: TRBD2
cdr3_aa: CSAYHPGGFSYEQYF
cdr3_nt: TGCAGTGCCTACCATCCGGGAGGCTTCTCCTACGAGCAGTACTTC

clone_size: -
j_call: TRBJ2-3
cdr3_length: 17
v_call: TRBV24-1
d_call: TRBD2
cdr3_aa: CATSDPQGGGSTDTQYF
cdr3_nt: TGTGCCACCAGTGATCCCCAGGGCGGGGGAAGCACAGATACGCAGTATTTT

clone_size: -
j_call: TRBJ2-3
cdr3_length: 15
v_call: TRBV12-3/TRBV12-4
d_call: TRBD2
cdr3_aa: CASRRLAGGADTQYF
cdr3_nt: TGTGCCAGCAGGCGACTAGCGGGGGGCGCAGATACGCAGTATTTT

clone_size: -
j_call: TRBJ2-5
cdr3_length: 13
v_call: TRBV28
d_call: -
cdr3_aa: CASRLALSSAEYF
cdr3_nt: TGTGCCAGCAGATTGGCCCTCTCCTCGGCGGAGTACTTC

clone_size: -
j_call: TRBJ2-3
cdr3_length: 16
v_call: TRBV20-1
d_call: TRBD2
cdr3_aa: CSARDLAGGWTDTQYF
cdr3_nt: TGCAGTGCTAGAGACCTAGCGGGGGGATGGACAGATACGCAGTATTTT

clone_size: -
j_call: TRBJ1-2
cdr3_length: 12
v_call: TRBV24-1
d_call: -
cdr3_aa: CATSDPLYGYTF
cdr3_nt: TGTGCCACCAGTGATCCCCTGTATGGCTACACCTTT

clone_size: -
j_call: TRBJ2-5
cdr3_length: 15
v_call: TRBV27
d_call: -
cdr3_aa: CASSTRDSLQETQYF
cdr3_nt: TGTGCCAGCAGTACACGGGACTCGCTACAAGAGACCCAGTACTTC

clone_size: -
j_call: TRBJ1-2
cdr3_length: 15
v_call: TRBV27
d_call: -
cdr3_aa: CASSLGWQDGYGYTF
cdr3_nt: TGTGCCAGCAGTTTAGGTTGGCAGGATGGCTATGGCTACACCTTC

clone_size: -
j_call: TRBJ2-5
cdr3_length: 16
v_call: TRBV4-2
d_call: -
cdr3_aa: CASSQEGTKYQGTQYF
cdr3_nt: TGTGCCAGCAGCCAAGAGGGGACAAAGTACCAAGGGACCCAGTACTTC

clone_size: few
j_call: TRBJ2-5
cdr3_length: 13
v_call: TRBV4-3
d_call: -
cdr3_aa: CASSQGVEGTQYF
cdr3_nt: TGCGCCAGCAGCCAAGGTGTGGAAGGGACCCAGTACTTC

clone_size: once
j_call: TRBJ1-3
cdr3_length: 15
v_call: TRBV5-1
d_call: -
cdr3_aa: CASSSGGASGNTIYF
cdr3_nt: TGCGCCAGCAGCTCCGGGGGCGCATCTGGAAACACCATATATTTT

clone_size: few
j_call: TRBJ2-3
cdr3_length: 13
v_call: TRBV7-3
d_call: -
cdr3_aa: CVSSPLSTDTQYF
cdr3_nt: TGTGTCAGCAGCCCCCTGAGCACAGATACGCAGTATTTT

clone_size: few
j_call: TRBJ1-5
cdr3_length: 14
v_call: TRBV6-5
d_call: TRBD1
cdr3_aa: CASSRGQGHQPQHF
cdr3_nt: TGTGCCAGCAGCCGAGGACAGGGGCATCAGCCCCAGCATTTT

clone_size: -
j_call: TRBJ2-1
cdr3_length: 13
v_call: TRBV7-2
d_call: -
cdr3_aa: CASSLSLSNEQFF
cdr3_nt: TGTGCCAGCAGCTTATCTCTATCAAATGAGCAGTTCTTC

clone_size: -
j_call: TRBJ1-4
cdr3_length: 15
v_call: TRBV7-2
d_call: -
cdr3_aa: CASSLGFSPNEKLFF
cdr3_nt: TGTGCCAGCAGCTTAGGGTTCTCTCCTAATGAAAAACTGTTTTTT

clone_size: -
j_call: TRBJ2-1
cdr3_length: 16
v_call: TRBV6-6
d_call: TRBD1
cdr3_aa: CASSYPGQGLINEQFF
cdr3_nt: TGTGCCAGCAGTTACCCGGGACAGGGGTTAATCAATGAGCAGTTCTTC

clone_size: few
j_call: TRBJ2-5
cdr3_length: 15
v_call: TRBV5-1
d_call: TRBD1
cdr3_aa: CASSLGTGDIKTQYF
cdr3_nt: TGCGCCAGCAGCTTGGGCACAGGGGATATAAAGACCCAGTACTTC

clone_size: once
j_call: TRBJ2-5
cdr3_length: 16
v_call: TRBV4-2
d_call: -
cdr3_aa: CASSQVLQHYQGTQYF
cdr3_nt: TGTGCCAGCAGCCAAGTTCTACAGCACTACCAAGGGACCCAGTACTTC

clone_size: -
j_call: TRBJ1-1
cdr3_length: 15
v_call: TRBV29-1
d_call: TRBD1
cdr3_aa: CSVARQGLENTEAFF
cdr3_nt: TGCAGCGTTGCCAGACAGGGATTAGAAAACACTGAAGCTTTCTTT

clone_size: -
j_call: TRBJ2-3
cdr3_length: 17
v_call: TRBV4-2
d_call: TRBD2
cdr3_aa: CASRAISGGPNTDTQYF
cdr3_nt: TGTGCCAGCAGGGCGATTAGCGGGGGCCCAAACACAGATACGCAGTATTTT

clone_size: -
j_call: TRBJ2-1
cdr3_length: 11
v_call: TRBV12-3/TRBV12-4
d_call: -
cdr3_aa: CASSSCNEQFF
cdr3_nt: TGTGCCAGCAGCTCTTGTAATGAGCAGTTCTTC

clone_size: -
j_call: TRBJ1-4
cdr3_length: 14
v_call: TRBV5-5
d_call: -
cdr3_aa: CASSLYGGPEKLFF
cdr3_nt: TGTGCCAGCAGCTTGTATGGGGGGCCGGAAAAACTGTTTTTT

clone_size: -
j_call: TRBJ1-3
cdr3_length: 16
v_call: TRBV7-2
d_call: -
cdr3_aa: CASSLGLGVSGNTIYF
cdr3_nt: TGTGCCAGCAGCTTAGGTTTAGGAGTCTCTGGAAACACCATATATTTT

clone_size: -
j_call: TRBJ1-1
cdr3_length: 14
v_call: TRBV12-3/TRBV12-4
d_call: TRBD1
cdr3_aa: CASSFQGANTEAFF
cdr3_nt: TGTGCCAGCAGTTTTCAGGGGGCAAACACTGAAGCTTTCTTT

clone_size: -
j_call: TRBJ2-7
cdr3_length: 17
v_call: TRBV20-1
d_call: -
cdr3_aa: CSARLTQSGVVPYEQYF
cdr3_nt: TGCAGTGCTAGACTGACTCAATCAGGGGTTGTCCCCTACGAGCAGTACTTC

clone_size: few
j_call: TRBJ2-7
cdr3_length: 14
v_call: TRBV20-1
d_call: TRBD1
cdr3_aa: CSARGATGGYEQYF
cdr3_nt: TGCAGTGCTAGAGGGGCGACAGGGGGATACGAGCAGTACTTC

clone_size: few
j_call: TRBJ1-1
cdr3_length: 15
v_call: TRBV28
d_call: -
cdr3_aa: CASSLTGQLNTEAFF
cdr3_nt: TGTGCCAGCAGTTTAACAGGGCAGTTGAACACTGAAGCTTTCTTT

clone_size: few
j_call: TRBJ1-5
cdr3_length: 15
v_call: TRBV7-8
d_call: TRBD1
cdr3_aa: CASSKGQHSNQPQHF
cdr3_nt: TGTGCCAGCAGCAAGGGACAGCATAGCAATCAGCCCCAGCATTTT

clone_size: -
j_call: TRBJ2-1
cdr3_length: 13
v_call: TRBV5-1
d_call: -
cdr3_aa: CASSSDGYNEQFF
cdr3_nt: TGCGCCAGCAGCTCAGACGGATACAATGAGCAGTTCTTC

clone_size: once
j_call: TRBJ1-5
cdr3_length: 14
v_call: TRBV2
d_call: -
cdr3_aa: CASKIKEGYQPQHF
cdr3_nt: TGTGCCAGCAAGATTAAGGAGGGGTATCAGCCCCAGCATTTT

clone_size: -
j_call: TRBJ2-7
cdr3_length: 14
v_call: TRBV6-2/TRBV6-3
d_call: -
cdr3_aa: CASRRQTGSYEQYF
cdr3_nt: TGTGCCAGCAGACGTCAGACAGGTTCCTACGAGCAGTACTTC

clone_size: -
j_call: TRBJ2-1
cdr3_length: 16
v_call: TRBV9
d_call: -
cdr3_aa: CASGTPGDDVRDEQFF
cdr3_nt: TGTGCCAGCGGGACCCCCGGGGACGACGTCAGGGATGAGCAGTTCTTC

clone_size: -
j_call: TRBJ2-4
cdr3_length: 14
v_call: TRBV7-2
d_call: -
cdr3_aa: CASSLMVAKNIQYF
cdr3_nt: TGTGCCAGCAGCTTAATGGTAGCCAAAAACATTCAGTACTTC

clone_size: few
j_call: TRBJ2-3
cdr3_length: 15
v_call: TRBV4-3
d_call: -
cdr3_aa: CASSHLGLYTDTQYF
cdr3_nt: TGCGCCAGCAGCCACCTGGGCCTCTACACAGATACGCAGTATTTT

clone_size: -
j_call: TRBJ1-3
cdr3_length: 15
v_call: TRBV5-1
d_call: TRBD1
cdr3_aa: CASSTDRGPGNTIYF
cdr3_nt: TGCGCCAGCAGCACGGACAGGGGGCCCGGAAACACCATATATTTT

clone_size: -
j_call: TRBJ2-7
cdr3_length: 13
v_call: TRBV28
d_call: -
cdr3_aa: CASSFGIKRTQYF
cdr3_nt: TGTGCCAGCAGTTTCGGGATCAAGAGAACCCAGTACTTC

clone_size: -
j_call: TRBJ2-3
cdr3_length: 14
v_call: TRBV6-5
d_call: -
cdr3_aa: CASGLSASTDTQYF
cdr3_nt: TGTGCCAGCGGACTATCGGCAAGCACAGATACGCAGTATTTT

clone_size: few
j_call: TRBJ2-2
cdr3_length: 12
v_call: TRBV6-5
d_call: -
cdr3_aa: CASSYSIGELFF
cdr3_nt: TGTGCCAGCAGTTACTCGATCGGGGAGCTGTTTTTT

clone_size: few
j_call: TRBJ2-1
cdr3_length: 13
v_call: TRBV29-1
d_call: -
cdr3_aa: CSVSWRVGNEQFF
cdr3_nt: TGCAGCGTTTCCTGGAGGGTCGGTAATGAGCAGTTCTTC

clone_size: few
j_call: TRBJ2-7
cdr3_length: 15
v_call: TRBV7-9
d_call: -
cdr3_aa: CASSKEGFSSYEQYF
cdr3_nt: TGTGCCAGCAGCAAAGAGGGGTTTAGCTCCTACGAGCAGTACTTC

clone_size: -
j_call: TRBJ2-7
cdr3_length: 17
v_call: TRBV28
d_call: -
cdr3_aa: CASSFLGHLDGFYEQYF
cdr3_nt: TGTGCCAGCAGTTTTCTCGGTCATCTCGACGGATTCTACGAGCAGTACTTC

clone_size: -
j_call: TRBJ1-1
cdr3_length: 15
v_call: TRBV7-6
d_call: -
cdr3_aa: CASSATLDLNTEAFF
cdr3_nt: TGTGCCAGCAGCGCCACACTTGACCTAAACACTGAAGCTTTCTTT

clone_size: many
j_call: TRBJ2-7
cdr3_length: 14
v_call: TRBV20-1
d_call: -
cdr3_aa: CSAPFPGDTYEQYF
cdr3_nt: TGCAGTGCTCCCTTCCCAGGGGATACCTACGAGCAGTACTTC

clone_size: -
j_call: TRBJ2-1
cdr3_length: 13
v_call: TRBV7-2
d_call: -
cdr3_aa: CASVKGSYNEQFF
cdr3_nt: TGTGCCAGCGTCAAGGGGTCCTACAATGAGCAGTTCTTC

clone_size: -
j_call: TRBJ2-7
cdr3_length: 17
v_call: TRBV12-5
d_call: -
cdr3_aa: CASGSKIGRAFSYEQYF
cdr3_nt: TGTGCTAGTGGTTCCAAAATCGGCAGGGCCTTCTCCTACGAGCAGTACTTC

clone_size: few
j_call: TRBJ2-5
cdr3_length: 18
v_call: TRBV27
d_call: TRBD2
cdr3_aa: CASSLTRPSGGGGETQYF
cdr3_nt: TGTGCCAGCAGTTTAACCCGCCCTAGCGGGGGGGGCGGGGAGACCCAGTACTTC

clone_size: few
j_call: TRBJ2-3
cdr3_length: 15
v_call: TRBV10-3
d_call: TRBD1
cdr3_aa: CAISVTGVGTDTQYF
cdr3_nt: TGTGCCATCAGTGTCACAGGGGTAGGCACAGATACGCAGTATTTT

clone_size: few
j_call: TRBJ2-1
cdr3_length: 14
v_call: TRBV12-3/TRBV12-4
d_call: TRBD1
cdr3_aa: CASRTQTGYNEQFF
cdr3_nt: TGTGCCAGCAGGACCCAGACAGGGTACAATGAGCAGTTCTTC

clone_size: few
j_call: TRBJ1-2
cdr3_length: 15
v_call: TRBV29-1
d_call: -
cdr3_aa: CSVDIPGLNNYGYTF
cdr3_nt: TGCAGCGTTGATATTCCGGGCCTCAATAACTATGGCTACACCTTC

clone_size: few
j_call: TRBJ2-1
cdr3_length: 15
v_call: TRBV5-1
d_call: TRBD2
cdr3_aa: CASSLAGTSGGQQFF
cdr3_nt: TGCGCCAGCAGCTTGGCCGGGACTAGCGGGGGTCAGCAGTTCTTC

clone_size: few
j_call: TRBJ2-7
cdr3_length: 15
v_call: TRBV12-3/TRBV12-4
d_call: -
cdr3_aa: CASSNKGGASYEQYF
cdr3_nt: TGTGCCAGCAGCAACAAAGGAGGGGCCTCCTACGAGCAGTACTTC

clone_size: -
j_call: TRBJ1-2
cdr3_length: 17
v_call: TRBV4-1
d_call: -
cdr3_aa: CASSHSFSSLNPDGYTF
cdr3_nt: TGCGCCAGCAGCCACTCCTTTTCGAGCCTCAACCCAGATGGCTACACCTTC

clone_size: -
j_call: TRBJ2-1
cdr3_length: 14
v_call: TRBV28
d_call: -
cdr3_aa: CASSLGRSYNEQFF
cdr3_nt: TGTGCCAGCAGTTTGGGGCGGTCCTACAATGAGCAGTTCTTC